This TCR beta chain comes out of a study of PD-1 blockade in classical Hodgkin lymphoma. Concerning this clone itself: Its specificity is unknown.

Here immunoSEQ multiplex PCR was the method, and the copy in TCRdb shows in-frame clones only, minus some. Seen here are about 46,000 clones, around 80% observed once, and the top ten hold around 20%. In every patient, relapse followed autologous stem cell transplantation, while exposure to brentuximab vedotin differed. Complete response, partial response or progressive disease was each patient's best response. CDR3 length equals 14 residues. V was shortened by 5 bases and J by 2 bases, with 11 bases between the two germline ends. The germline CDR1 and CDR2 sequences are SGHAT and FQNNGV. General study points: Later analyses included only patients treated at least 1 year post-ASCT. By cycle point C4D1, TCR diversity had risen significantly in CD4+ cells (but not CD8+ cells). Newly diagnosed patients were reported to start with lower TCR diversity than healthy donors.

This chain uses TRBV11-2 with TRBJ2-3, with D possibly matching TRBD1 (6 bases). The sequence was collected from a human donor with classical Hodgkin lymphoma. Sequences were derived from peripheral blood mononuclear cells (PBMCs), sampled before the second cycle of nivolumab. CDR3 bases: TGTGCCAGCAGCATGGACAGCATCACAGATACGCAGTATTTT. Protein product: CASSMDSITDTQYF.